These 22 T cell receptor beta chains share one sample of origin, sequenced in a study of shared clonotypes between healthy human individuals (dated by TCRdb to 2020 to 2021). Library preparation employed the immunoSEQ multiplex PCR assay. Sourced from immuneACCESS, this table was stored by TCRdb with only in-frame sequences that have V and J called. A share of the clones is absent; for the studies checked, an unresolved V gene accounts for under half, and the remainder has no known explanation. A total of roughly 170,000 clones appear in this sample, 66% of them only once. Of the sample, 8% to 13% falls within the top ten clones. Input material: memory CD4+ T cells sorted from blood. The sample's cell subset or site label, decoded: CD45RA-negative fraction. The receptors come from a man aged 25-40 years in good health.

The sample holds many counts of this clone. This chain connects TRBV5-4 to TRBJ2-3; D ambiguous. V lost 2 bases and J lost 0, with 13 bases in between. CDR3 length equals 16 residues. CDR1 is SGHNT and CDR2 is YYREEE in the germline V gene (reference sequence). The CDR3 protein is CASSFQVNPSTDTQYF. The CDR3 coding sequence is TGTGCCAGCAGCTTCCAGGTGAATCCTAGCACAGATACGCAGTATTTT.

The chain carries TRBV5-1 and TRBJ2-5, with TRBD1 matching 8 bases. The trim removed 3 bases at V and 1 base at J, leaving 5 bases unmatched. Germline lookup yields CDR1 SGHRS and CDR2 YFSETQ. CDR3 size: 15 residues. The CDR3, as DNA: TGCGCCAGCAGCTCCCGACAGGGGATCCAAGAGACCCAGTACTTC. Amino acid sequence: CASSSRQGIQETQYF. The complete variable domain, with remaining parts taken from reference TRBV5-1 and TRBJ2-5, reads KAGVTQTPRYLIKTRGQQVTLSCSPISGHRSVSWYQQTPGQGLQFLFEYFSETQRNKGNFPGRFSGRQFSNSRSEMNVSTLELGDSALYLCASSSRQGIQETQYFGPGTRLLVL.

The V call is TRBV7-2, the J call TRBJ2-7; D may match TRBD1 or TRBD2 (5 bases each). CDR1 SGHTA and CDR2 FQGNSA come from the germline V gene. The CDR3 contains 14 residues. Between the trimmed V and J ends, which lost 5 bases and 3 bases, there was a span of 14 bases. CDR3 sequence: CASSPRDRNYEQYF. The CDR3 DNA is TGTGCCAGCAGCCCCCGGGACCGAAACTACGAGCAGTACTTC.

This clone was counted only a few times. The CDR3 loop reads CASSEYAARPAFF. For the CDR3, the DNA is TGTGCCAGCAGTGAATATGCAGCTCGCCCGGCTTTCTTT. This chain connects TRBV25-1 to TRBJ1-1; D unresolved. The CDR3 runs to 13 residues. The ends were cut back, 0 bases at V and 11 bases at J, with 13 bases in the middle. Germline V lookup: CDR1 MGHDK, CDR2 SYGVNS.

V and J are TRBV28 and TRBJ2-5; tentative D call: TRBD1 (6 bases). CDR3 length: 14 residues. Trimming took 2 bases from V and 5 from J, leaving 12 bases between them. Germline loops: CDR1 MDHEN, CDR2 SYDVKM. The CDR3 loop is CASSLMGAGETQYF. The CDR3 DNA reads TGTGCCAGCAGTTTAATGGGGGCAGGGGAGACCCAGTACTTC.

This clone turned up a few times. The chain employs TRBV7-6 and TRBJ1-2, with D possibly TRBD1 on 5 matching bases. Germline values: CDR1 SGHVS, CDR2 FNYEAQ. CDR3 length: 16 amino acids. Trimming stripped 5 bases from V and 4 bases from J, with 20 bases between. The CDR3 coding sequence is TGTGCCAGCAGCCCCACACAGGATACCTACGGCTATGGCTACACCTTC. Translation: CASSPTQDTYGYGYTF. The full variable domain, with the rest looked up from reference TRBV7-6 and TRBJ1-2, is GAGVSQSPRYKVTKRGQDVALRCDPISGHVSLYWYRQALGQGPEFLTYFNYEAQQDKSGLPNDRFSAERPEGSISTLTIQRTEQRDSAMYRCASSPTQDTYGYGYTFGSGTRLTVV.

V gene TRBV5-1 combines with J gene TRBJ1-2; TRBD1 matches 9 bases. J was trimmed by 4 bases and V by 6 bases; bases with no gene match: 4. In germline, CDR1 is SGHRS, CDR2 YFSETQ. CDR3 size: 13 residues. The CDR3 protein is CASTGQGTYGYTF. The DNA of the CDR3 is TGCGCCAGCACCGGACAGGGGACCTATGGCTACACCTTC.

This clone has only a few counts. This chain connects TRBV7-2 to TRBJ1-4; 7 bases are shared with TRBD1. From germline, CDR1 is SGHTA and CDR2 FQGNSA. CDR3 size: 15 residues. Trimming at V came to 1 base and at J to 7 bases, leaving 6 bases not matched to a gene. CDR3: CASSLGARGGEKLFF. The DNA for the CDR3 is TGTGCCAGCAGCTTAGGGGCCAGGGGGGGTGAAAAACTGTTTTTT.

This clone has a handful of counts. This chain joins TRBV29-1 and TRBJ2-7; D ambiguous. Germline lookup yields CDR1 SQVTM and CDR2 ANQGSEA. V was shortened by 1 base and J by 7 bases, with 14 bases between the two germline ends. The CDR3 totals 13 residues. CDR3 sequence reads: CSVEGAGLGEQYF. The DNA of the CDR3 is TGCAGCGTTGAAGGGGCAGGTTTGGGAGAGCAGTACTTC.

The rearrangement joins TRBV29-1 to TRBJ1-2; D remains unclear. Germline values: CDR1 SQVTM, CDR2 ANQGSEA. The CDR3 extends over 12 amino acids. The V gene lost 4 bases and the J gene lost 0 bases, with 6 bases spanning the gap. The DNA of the CDR3 is TGCAGCGTTGTAACAGCTAACTATGGCTACACCTTC. Its protein product is CSVVTANYGYTF.

This chain connects TRBV29-1 to TRBJ2-3; D is possibly TRBD1 or TRBD2 (5 bases each). V was shortened by 1 base and J by 6 bases, with 17 bases between the two germline ends. This CDR3 is 15 amino acids long. Germline CDR1 reads SQVTM; CDR2 reads ANQGSEA. The CDR3 is CSVEGTSGSADTQYF. CDR3 bases: TGCAGCGTTGAAGGAACCTCAGGGAGTGCGGATACGCAGTATTTT.

This chain connects TRBV25-1 to TRBJ2-5, with no clear D. V was shortened by 6 bases and J by 2 bases, with 13 bases between the two germline ends. In germline, CDR1 is MGHDK, CDR2 SYGVNS. The CDR3 has 14 residues. The DNA for the CDR3 is TGTGCCAGCAGAGGGATAGGAGTACAAGAGACCCAGTACTTC. Its translation: CASRGIGVQETQYF.

The chain couples TRBV2 to TRBJ2-7, with D maybe TRBD2 (5 bases). Germline values: CDR1 SNHLY, CDR2 FYNNEI. This CDR3 is 13 amino acids long. V lost 3 bases and J lost 7, with 13 bases in between. The CDR3 nucleotides read TGTGCCAGCAGTGATAGGGTAGCGCGGGAGCAGTACTTC. Encoded protein: CASSDRVAREQYF.

As concerns this clone: At one end the junction does not follow the germline gene, possibly because of a read error. The V call is TRBV7-7, the J call TRBJ2-2, with D hard to call. There are 13 residues in the CDR3. Germline loops: CDR1 SSHAT, CDR2 FNYEAQ (reference sequence). CDR3 sequence (DNA): TGTGCTAGCAGCTCAAATAAGCTGGGGGAGCTGTTTTTT. Translated, it gives CASSSNKLGELFF.

This clone has just a few counts. The V and J genes are TRBV7-2 and TRBJ1-1, with a tentative D call TRBD1 (6 bases). Germline CDR1 reads SGHTA; CDR2 reads FQGNSA. With 1 base removed from V and 9 bases from J, the gap between germline ends came to 15 bases. CDR3 length: 14 amino acids. DNA for the CDR3: TGTGCCAGCAGCTTAGAGGCCCAGGGGAAGAAAGCTTTCTTT. Protein sequence: CASSLEAQGKKAFF.

V is TRBV30 and J is TRBJ1-5; D might be TRBD1 (5 bases). Per germline, CDR1 GTSNPN and CDR2 SVGIG (reference sequence). Trimming took off 2 bases at V and 9 bases at J, with 20 bases between the two ends. CDR3 size: 15 residues. For the CDR3, the DNA is TGTGCCTGGAGTCCCACAGGCTGGGAAAGCCGGCCCCAGCATTTT. Its translation: CAWSPTGWESRPQHF.

The gene calls are TRBV5-1 and TRBJ2-7; 14 nucleotides line up with TRBD2. The CDR3 covers 15 residues. Germline CDR1 SGHRS, CDR2 YFSETQ. The ends lost 6 bases at V and 4 bases at J; junction bases unmatched: 6. The CDR3 reads CASTVTSGRGYEQYF. The CDR3 region has the DNA TGCGCCAGCACCGTGACTAGCGGGAGGGGATACGAGCAGTACTTC.

The chain carries TRBV4-3 and TRBJ2-5, with D uncertain. Trimming removed 0 bases from V and 5 bases from J, with 16 bases in between. Germline lookup yields CDR1 LGHNA and CDR2 YSLEER. The CDR3 is made up of 16 amino acids. The CDR3 sequence: CASSQDRARTLETQYF. The CDR3 region has the DNA TGCGCCAGCAGCCAAGATCGGGCTAGGACCCTGGAGACCCAGTACTTC.

V usage is TRBV14 and J usage is TRBJ2-7, with a possible D match to TRBD2 (6 bases). CDR1 and CDR2 (germline): SGHDN, FVKESK. The CDR3 consists of 14 residues. Deletions cut 4 bases from V and 2 bases from J, with 12 bases between. This CDR3 is CASSPGLTAYEQYF. CDR3 coding DNA: TGTGCCAGCAGCCCGGGACTTACAGCCTACGAGCAGTACTTC.

This rearrangement joins TRBV2 to TRBJ1-3, with D maybe TRBD1 (5 bases). Germline V gives CDR1 SNHLY, CDR2 FYNNEI. V was pared by 7 bases and J by 0 bases, with 10 bases between. CDR3 length: 14 amino acids. CDR3 DNA: TGTGCCAGCACGACAGAAGGCTCTGGAAACACCATATATTTT. This encodes CASTTEGSGNTIYF. The whole variable domain, remainder taken from reference TRBV2 and TRBJ1-3, is EPEVTQTPSHQVTQMGQEVILRCVPISNHLYFYWYRQILGQKVEFLVSFYNNEISEKSEIFDDQFSVERPDGSNFTLKIRSTKLEDSAMYFCASTTEGSGNTIYFGEGSWLTVV.

This clone was counted a few times. The rearrangement joins TRBV4-3 to TRBJ2-7, with D possibly matching TRBD2 (6 bases). With 0 bases removed from V and 4 bases from J, the gap between germline ends came to 16 bases. This CDR3 has 16 amino acids. Germline lookup yields CDR1 LGHNA and CDR2 YSLEER. In DNA form, the CDR3 reads TGCGCCAGCAGCCAAGATCCGCGGGGCGCCCATTACGAGCAGTACTTC. The encoded protein is CASSQDPRGAHYEQYF.

This clone was detected only once. The rearrangement links TRBV5-4 to TRBJ1-1, with D perhaps matching TRBD1 (5 bases). Trimming removed 6 bases from V and 5 bases from J, with 20 bases in between. This CDR3 comprises 15 residues. Per the germline V gene, CDR1 is SGHNT and CDR2 is YYREEE (reference sequence). The CDR3 loop is CASKPSDSRWTEAFF. The CDR3 bases are TGTGCCAGCAAACCCTCAGACAGTCGGTGGACTGAAGCTTTCTTT. The variable domain in full, completed from reference TRBV5-4 and TRBJ1-1, reads ETGVTQSPTHLIKTRGQQVTLRCSSQSGHNTVSWYQQALGQGPQFIFQYYREEENGRGNFPPRFSGLQFPNYSSELNVNALELDDSALYLCASKPSDSRWTEAFFGQGTRLTVV.